The entry that follows covers one T cell receptor (beta chain) sequence. This sample is drawn from a study of OX40 agonist ivuxolimab in advanced cancers. The method was immunoSEQ multiplex PCR; TCRdb's version includes in-frame clones alone and lacks a portion of them. The sample includes some 51,000 clones, 70% to 90% of them seen just once. This CDR3 has 13 amino acids. Germline loops: CDR1 SGHTA, CDR2 FQGNSA. Trimming removed 1 base from V and 2 bases from J, with 6 bases in between. The chain employs TRBV7-2 and TRBJ2-7, with D hard to call. Sequenced here: CD4+ or CD8+ T cells sorted from blood, sampled in a trial of the OX40 agonist ivuxolimab. The receptor's source is an adult with an advanced solid tumor such as melanoma, head and neck, liver or kidney cancer. CDR3 in amino acids: CASSLVVPYEQYF. The CDR3 DNA sequence: TGTGCCAGCAGCTTAGTGGTCCCCTACGAGCAGTACTTC.